The clone carrying this TCR beta chain was seen a few times. Antigen specificity is unknown. TCRdb's table, derived via immunoSEQ multiplex PCR, lists solely in-frame clones and lacks some. The sample has 20,000 to 25,000 clones; 73% are singletons. Germline values: CDR1 SGHAT, CDR2 FQNNGV. CDR3 length: 13 amino acids. Trimming removed 8 bases from V and 4 bases from J, with 11 bases in between. The source of the sample is a study of vaccination effects on CD4 cells after COVID-19. Under the ViraFEST assay, PBMC were stimulated with viral peptide pools so that antigen-specific CD4+ T cells expanded. Sequencing was performed afterwards. Isolation of CD4+ T cells took place after ten to eleven days of culture.

This receptor was taken from a human donor who received a COVID-19 vaccine. Material: CD4+ T cells from PBMCs cultured with HCoV-229E spike peptides, obtained before COVID-19 vaccination. The J gene is TRBJ2-2, the V gene TRBV11-2; tentatively, D is TRBD2 (5 bases). The CDR3 region is CASGLGLTGELFF. The CDR3 coding sequence is TGTGCCAGCGGGCTAGGACTCACCGGGGAGCTGTTTTTT. The full variable domain, rest sourced from reference TRBV11-2 and TRBJ2-2, is EAGVAQSPRYKIIEKRQSVAFWCNPISGHATLYWYQQILGQGPKLLIQFQNNGVVDDSQLPKDRFSAERLKGVDSTLKIQPAKLEDSAVYLCASGLGLTGELFFGEGSRLTVL.